This T cell receptor beta chain was profiled in a study of blood T cell repertoires in COVID-19. The wider study: Samples taken during acute and convalescent COVID-19 were collected in the United States, Italy and Spain. The cDNA or gDNA used as material had been derived from T cells, B-cell-depleted T cells, or PBMCs.

This clone was observed once. Original processing notes: Amplified reference gene primers provided the basis for estimating nucleated cell counts. Generated by immunoSEQ multiplex PCR, the TCRdb table keeps only in-frame clones and is missing some. V and J calls and clone size are copied from that table; D and trimming were computed from the DNA. The data show over 100,000 clones, roughly nine tenths seen once. Germline V gene lookup returns CDR1 SQVTM and CDR2 ANQGSEA. The CDR3 is 11 amino acids. Trimming left V 7 bases short and J 5 bases short, with 8 bases between. The V call is TRBV29-1, the J call TRBJ2-2; D possibly corresponds to TRBD2 (6 bases). This receptor was taken from a human donor in a cohort sampled during active COVID-19. The specimen sequenced was peripheral blood. The CDR3 DNA reads TGCAGCGGCCGGGGGACCGGGGAGCTGTTTTTT. Protein product: CSGRGTGELFF.